This entry lists 31 T cell receptor beta chains sequenced from one sample in a study of identical twins. From the 5' RACE reads, TCRdb called clonotypes with MiXCR, one entry per CDR3 protein. Among over 600,000 distinct CDR3 sequences, around 20% were seen once, and the ten largest hold more than 4%. Separately, the same data were catalogued under a study of T cells expressing NK-cell markers.

Sequences were obtained from PBMCs. These receptor sequences come from a woman younger than 35 in good health.

The rearrangement links TRBV7-2 to TRBJ2-7; TRBD2 agrees at 11 bases. V dropped 4 bases and J dropped 6; count of bases not matched to a gene: 8. The CDR3 sequence is 15 residues long. The germline V gene has CDR1 SGHTA and CDR2 FQGNSA. CDR3 loop: CASSSRLAGNGEQYF. The CDR3, as DNA: TGTGCCAGCAGCTCTCGACTAGCGGGAAACGGCGAGCAGTACTTC.

This clonotype was seen a few times. The chain couples TRBV20-1 to TRBJ1-2; TRBD1 is a possible D gene (5 bases). CDR3 length: 13 amino acids. V was cut by 0 bases and J by 3 bases, with 8 bases left in between. Germline V gene lookup returns CDR1 DFQATT and CDR2 SNEGSKA (reference sequence). CDR3 in DNA: TGCAGTGCTAGAGATCGCAGGGACTATGGCTACACCTTC. This codes for CSARDRRDYGYTF.

J is TRBJ1-2 and V is TRBV29-1; D is unresolved. This CDR3 spans 12 amino acids. Trimming removed 5 bases from V and 4 bases from J, with 11 bases in between. CDR1 is SQVTM, CDR2 ANQGSEA, per germline. CDR3 protein: CSVHGPLYGYTF. In DNA form, the CDR3 reads TGCAGCGTTCATGGCCCTCTCTATGGCTACACCTTC.

The gene calls are TRBV12-3 or TRBV12-4 and TRBJ2-5; D gene ambiguous. The CDR3 spans 14 residues. The V end lost 3 bases, the J end lost 5 bases, and 13 bases lay between the germline ends. The CDR3 nucleotides are TGTGCCAGCAGTTTCCCGTCTAGATCTGAGACCCAGTACTTC. Translating gives CASSFPSRSETQYF.

This chain connects TRBV5-1 to TRBJ2-3, with 12 bases identical to TRBD2. The CDR3 is made up of 18 amino acids. CDR1 is SGHRS, CDR2 YFSETQ, per germline. The ends lost 3 bases at V and 0 bases at J; junction bases unmatched: 8. CDR3 nucleotides: TGCGCCAGCAGCTCGTCTCTAGCGGGGGGGTATAGCACAGATACGCAGTATTTT. It translates to CASSSSLAGGYSTDTQYF.

V usage is TRBV23-1 and J usage is TRBJ1-4; D remains ambiguous. TRBV23-1 is annotated as an ORF whose role is uncertain. CDR3 length: 14 amino acids. V lost 6 bases and J 5 bases, leaving 13 bases between the germline ends. In nucleotides, the CDR3 is TGCGCCAGCAGATACCGAGGACGGAATGAAAAACTGTTTTTT. Translation: CASRYRGRNEKLFF.

The chain is built from TRBV13 and TRBJ2-3; 15 nucleotides match TRBD2. Germline loops: CDR1 PRHDT, CDR2 FYEKMQ (reference sequence). V lost 4 bases and J lost 5; bases outside the gene matches: 10. This CDR3 region has 18 residues. CDR3 DNA sequence: TGTGCCAGCAGCTCCGGACTAGCGGGGGGGCCGATTGAAGATACGCAGTATTTT. Translation: CASSSGLAGGPIEDTQYF.

The rearrangement links TRBV7-8 to TRBJ1-2; tentative D call: TRBD1 (6 bases). CDR1 and CDR2 from the germline V gene are SGHVS and FQNEAQ. The germline V and J ends were trimmed by 0 bases and 2 bases, with 13 bases remaining between them. The CDR3 spans 16 residues. DNA of the CDR3: TGTGCCAGCAGCTTAGCGCAGGGGAGGGGAAACTATGGCTACACCTTC. Amino acids: CASSLAQGRGNYGYTF.

The V gene is TRBV7-8, the J gene TRBJ2-1; a weak D match, TRBD2 (7 bases). The length of the CDR3 is 15 residues. V lost 5 bases to trimming and J lost 0 bases, with 11 bases between them. Germline loops: CDR1 SGHVS, CDR2 FQNEAQ. The CDR3 region has the DNA TGTGCCAGCAGCGTCGCGGGGGCCTCCTACAATGAGCAGTTCTTC. It yields the protein CASSVAGASYNEQFF.

The table lists this clonotype with many counts. The V and J genes are TRBV5-1 and TRBJ1-6; D is unclear. V lost 0 bases, J lost 8 bases, and 6 bases lay in between. Germline lookup yields CDR1 SGHRS and CDR2 YFSETQ. This CDR3 is built from 13 residues. The CDR3 coding sequence is TGCGCCAGCAGCTTGGTAGACGATTCACCCCTCCACTTT. Protein product: CASSLVDDSPLHF. Full variable domain (remainder filled in from reference TRBV5-1 and TRBJ1-6): KAGVTQTPRYLIKTRGQQVTLSCSPISGHRSVSWYQQTPGQGLQFLFEYFSETQRNKGNFPGRFSGRQFSNSRSEMNVSTLELGDSALYLCASSLVDDSPLHFGNGTRLTVT.

Details on this clonotype: The missing conserved phenylalanine or tryptophan at the end of this CDR3 makes a read error likely. This chain connects TRBV10-3 to TRBJ2-1; D not certain. Germline lookup yields CDR1 ENHRY and CDR2 SYGVKD. The length of the CDR3 is 12 residues. The V end lost 10 bases, the J end lost 8 bases, and 15 bases lay between the germline ends. CDR3 DNA sequence: TGTGCCAGCTCCAACACCGGCGATGAGCAGTTCTCC. Amino acid sequence: CASSNTGDEQFS.

The DNA of the CDR3 is TGTGCCAGCAGGCGAAGGGCGGTAGGTAGCACCGAGCAGTACTTC. Translated: CASRRRAVGSTEQYF. V usage is TRBV6-1 and J usage is TRBJ2-7; D gene ambiguous. Germline V lookup: CDR1 MNHNS, CDR2 SASEGT. Trimming shortened V by 6 bases and J by 6 bases, and 21 bases separated the two germline ends. The CDR3 totals 15 residues.

This clonotype was found once. The V and J genes are TRBV5-1 and TRBJ2-5; no clear D. The germline CDR1 and CDR2 sequences are SGHRS and YFSETQ. V lost 2 bases and J lost 1, with 6 bases in between. The CDR3 contains 13 residues. CDR3 in DNA: TGCGCCAGCAGCTTAATGTTCCAAGAGACCCAGTACTTC. This gives the protein CASSLMFQETQYF.

This rearrangement joins TRBV7-9 to TRBJ1-4; 8 nucleotides align to TRBD1. The germline V gene has CDR1 SEHNR and CDR2 FQNEAQ (reference sequence). The CDR3 covers 15 residues. V was pared by 3 bases and J by 8 bases, with 8 bases of the junction left unmatched. CDR3 loop: CASSLGQAYGEKLFF. CDR3 bases: TGTGCCAGCAGCTTGGGACAGGCTTACGGCGAAAAACTGTTTTTT.

This clonotype was detected only a few times. The chain joins TRBV7-9 to TRBJ1-1, with no clear D. V was cut by 2 bases and J by 0 bases, with 4 bases left in between. The CDR3 runs 13 residues. Germline-derived CDR1 and CDR2 are SEHNR and FQNEAQ (reference sequence). The CDR3 nucleotides read TGTGCCAGCAGCTTATACGTGAACACTGAAGCTTTCTTT. Translating gives CASSLYVNTEAFF.

This clonotype has only a few counts. The chain carries TRBV27 and TRBJ1-2; D ambiguous. CDR3 length: 14 residues. V was shortened by 6 bases and J by 9 bases, with 20 bases between the two germline ends. Germline CDR1 and CDR2: MNHEY and SMNVEV (reference sequence). CDR3 nucleotide sequence: TGTGCCAGCAGCCCCACCACGCACAGCGTAAGCTACACCTTC. Translation: CASSPTTHSVSYTF.

V and J are TRBV12-3 or TRBV12-4 and TRBJ2-2; 8 bases match TRBD2. The CDR3 contains 15 residues. Unmatched junction bases numbered 4, after V lost 6 bases and J lost 1 base. The CDR3 region has the DNA TGTGCCAGCAGCGGCGGGAGGCGGAACACCGGGGAGCTGTTTTTT. Amino acid sequence: CASSGGRRNTGELFF.

This clonotype appeared many times. This chain joins TRBV24-1 and TRBJ2-1; D might be TRBD2 (5 bases). This CDR3 has 12 amino acids. Germline values: CDR1 KGHDR, CDR2 SFDVKD. The V end was cut by 4 bases, the J end by 6 bases, with 6 bases between. Here the CDR3 reads CATSDTSNEQFF. The DNA for the CDR3 is TGTGCCACCAGTGACACTAGCAATGAGCAGTTCTTC.

This clonotype was observed a few times. This sequence joins TRBV10-3 and TRBJ2-3; D may be TRBD1 (6 bases). Deletions cut 10 bases from V and 2 bases from J, with 25 bases between. Germline V CDR1 and CDR2: ENHRY, SYGVKD. The CDR3 totals 17 residues. CDR3 nucleotides: TGTGCCACCACTGGGGGCGGGTACTACGGGAACACAGATACGCAGTATTTT. Protein sequence: CATTGGGYYGNTDTQYF.

This clonotype was recorded a few times. This chain links TRBV11-2 with TRBJ2-5; a weak D match, TRBD2 (6 bases). Trimming took off 4 bases at V and 8 bases at J, with 11 bases between the two ends. Germline lookup yields CDR1 SGHAT and CDR2 FQNNGV. The CDR3 contains 12 residues. The CDR3 is CASSSGGLTQYF. Written as DNA, the CDR3 is TGTGCCAGCAGCTCCGGGGGTTTAACCCAGTACTTC.

The rearrangement uses TRBV7-9 and TRBJ2-1; 7 bases agree with TRBD2. With 5 bases clipped from V and 6 bases from J, the junction kept 10 bases outside the gene matches. Per germline, CDR1 SEHNR and CDR2 FQNEAQ (reference sequence). This CDR3 has 15 amino acids. The CDR3 DNA reads as TGTGCCAGCAGCCTAGGGGTACTAGCGAGCAATGAGCAGTTCTTC. This encodes CASSLGVLASNEQFF.

This clonotype was detected many times. The chain recombines TRBV20-1 with TRBJ2-1; 11 bases line up with TRBD2. V trimming: 2 bases; J trimming: 6 bases; junction bases outside the gene matches: 6. The CDR3 runs 15 residues. Germline V gives CDR1 DFQATT, CDR2 SNEGSKA (reference sequence). CDR3 nucleotides: TGCAGTGCTAGACTAGCGGGGGGCCAGGGCAATGAGCAGTTCTTC. As protein: CSARLAGGQGNEQFF.

The CDR3 coding sequence is TGTGCCAGCAGCTTATCCGGCGCTATCGAGCAGTACTTC. It codes for CASSLSGAIEQYF. The rearrangement uses TRBV7-2 and TRBJ2-7; D gene unclear. The CDR3 runs 13 residues. Trimming removed 2 bases from V and 6 bases from J, with 11 bases in between. Germline values: CDR1 SGHTA, CDR2 FQGNSA.

The gene calls are TRBV6-2 or TRBV6-3 and TRBJ2-3; 9 nucleotides align to TRBD2. The CDR3 is 14 residues long. From germline, CDR1 is MNHEY and CDR2 SVGEGT. Unmatched junction bases numbered 4, after V lost 7 bases and J lost 2 bases. The CDR3 DNA is TGTGCCAGCAATAGCGGGGGATTCACAGATACGCAGTATTTT. Its translation is CASNSGGFTDTQYF.

In its sample, this clonotype was seen a few times. This chain joins TRBV29-1 and TRBJ2-3; D perhaps matches TRBD1 (5 bases). The V end lost 6 bases, the J end lost 4 bases, and 14 bases lay between the germline ends. This CDR3 comprises 13 residues. Germline V gene lookup returns CDR1 SQVTM and CDR2 ANQGSEA. The CDR3 region is CSVSNPGSDTQYF. CDR3 sequence (DNA): TGCAGCGTATCCAACCCAGGGTCAGATACGCAGTATTTT.

This clonotype was seen a handful of times. The chain has TRBV20-1 and TRBJ2-1, with 13 bases lining up with TRBD2. Germline CDR1 is DFQATT and CDR2 is SNEGSKA (reference sequence). The CDR3 runs to 13 residues. Losses at the gene ends were 7 bases for V and 5 bases for J; bases not matched to a gene: 2. The CDR3 bases are TGCAGTGGACTAGCGGGAGGCGACAATGAGCAGTTCTTC. Translating it yields CSGLAGGDNEQFF.

This clonotype was seen a few times. This chain connects TRBV7-2 to TRBJ1-4, with 7 bases fitting TRBD1. The CDR3 consists of 14 residues. In germline, CDR1 is SGHTA, CDR2 FQGNSA. V shed 4 bases, J shed 8 bases, and the junction held 7 bases outside the gene matches. CDR3 coding DNA: TGTGCCAGCAGCTCACAGGGGCGGGTAGAAAAACTGTTTTTT. It yields the protein CASSSQGRVEKLFF.

V and J are TRBV27 and TRBJ2-6; D perhaps matches TRBD2 (6 bases). Germline V gene sequence: CDR1 MNHEY, CDR2 SMNVEV (reference sequence). Trimming stripped 6 bases from V and 0 bases from J, with 9 bases between. This CDR3 spans 15 amino acids. The CDR3 protein is CASRYGSSGANVLTF. In nucleotides, the CDR3 is TGTGCCAGCAGGTACGGGAGCTCTGGGGCCAACGTCCTGACTTTC.

This clonotype was seen many times. V is TRBV24-1 and J is TRBJ2-1; 8 bases map to TRBD2. Per germline, CDR1 KGHDR and CDR2 SFDVKD. This CDR3 region has 17 residues. The V gene end was trimmed by 2 bases and the J gene end by 2 bases; junction bases not matched to a gene: 7. CDR3 bases: TGTGCCACCAGTGATTCAAAGCGGGAGAGGGCCTACAATGAGCAGTTCTTC. Its protein is CATSDSKRERAYNEQFF.

This clonotype was seen only a few times. This rearrangement joins TRBV10-3 to TRBJ1-1, with D possibly TRBD1 on 5 matching bases. Germline V gene lookup returns CDR1 ENHRY and CDR2 SYGVKD. This CDR3 has 13 amino acids. V was shortened by 11 bases and J by 1 base, with 14 bases between the two germline ends. This chain's CDR3 is CASTRGGNTEAFF. In DNA form, the CDR3 reads TGTGCCTCCACCCGGGGGGGGAACACTGAAGCTTTCTTT.

The chain has TRBV4-3 and TRBJ2-3; a weak D match, TRBD2 (5 bases). This CDR3 has 15 amino acids. Germline V gives CDR1 LGHNA, CDR2 YSLEER. The ends were cut back, 0 bases at V and 3 bases at J, with 10 bases in the middle. In nucleotides, the CDR3 is TGCGCCAGCAGCCAAGATTTTCGGGGAACAGATACGCAGTATTTT. Residues: CASSQDFRGTDTQYF.